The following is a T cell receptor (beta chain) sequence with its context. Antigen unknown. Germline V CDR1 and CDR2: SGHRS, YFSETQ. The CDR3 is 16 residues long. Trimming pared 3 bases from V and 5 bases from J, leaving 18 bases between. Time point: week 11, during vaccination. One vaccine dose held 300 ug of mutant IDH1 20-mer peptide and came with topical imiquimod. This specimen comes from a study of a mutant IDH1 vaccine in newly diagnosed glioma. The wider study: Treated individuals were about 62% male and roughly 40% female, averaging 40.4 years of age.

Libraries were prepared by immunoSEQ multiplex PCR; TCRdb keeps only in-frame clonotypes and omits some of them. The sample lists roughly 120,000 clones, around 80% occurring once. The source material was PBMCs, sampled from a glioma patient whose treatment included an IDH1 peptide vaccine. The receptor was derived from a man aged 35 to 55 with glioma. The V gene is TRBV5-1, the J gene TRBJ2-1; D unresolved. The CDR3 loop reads CASSWPRASMDNEQFF. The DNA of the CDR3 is TGCGCCAGCAGCTGGCCCCGGGCGTCGATGGACAATGAGCAGTTCTTC.